These T cell receptor beta chains were read from a single sample in a study of blood T cell repertoires in COVID-19. Clones were sequenced by immunoSEQ multiplex PCR, and TCRdb holds only the in-frame ones, with some missing. The top ten hold about 6.9% of the sample, which has approximately 230,000 clones, 87% seen once. The specimen sequenced was PBMCs or T cells enriched from blood (not recorded which). These receptors were collected from a woman in her 30s with acute COVID-19. Both conserved end residues are part of each CDR3. A D gene is named only where the DNA matches it firmly. Part of the rows lack a size; the others show once, few, many or a class for expanded clones.

clone size: NA; V gene: TRBV7-9; J gene: TRBJ2-1; D gene: NA; CDR3 protein: CASSSGLVRGEFF; CDR3 DNA: TGTGCCAGCAGCTCAGGACTAGTGAGGGGGGAGTTCTTC
clone size: NA; V gene: TRBV7-8; J gene: TRBJ1-2; D gene: NA; CDR3 protein: CASSSGGVEGYTF; CDR3 DNA: TGTGCCAGCAGCTCGGGGGGAGTAGAAGGCTACACCTTC
clone size: NA; V gene: TRBV29-1; J gene: TRBJ2-1; D gene: TRBD1; CDR3 protein: CSVHLQGNEQFF; CDR3 DNA: TGCAGCGTCCACCTACAGGGGAATGAGCAGTTCTTC
clone size: NA; V gene: TRBV29-1; J gene: TRBJ1-2; D gene: NA; CDR3 protein: CSGGQADLYGYTF; CDR3 DNA: TGCTCCGGGGGGCAGGCGGACCTCTATGGCTACACCTTC
clone size: NA; V gene: TRBV30; J gene: TRBJ1-1; D gene: TRBD1; CDR3 protein: CAWRPGTVNTEAFF; CDR3 DNA: TGTGCCTGGAGGCCCGGGACAGTGAACACTGAAGCTTTCTTT
clone size: NA; V gene: TRBV5-6; J gene: TRBJ2-3; D gene: NA; CDR3 protein: CASGRGPRPQSTDTQYF; CDR3 DNA: TGTGCCAGCGGGAGAGGCCCACGGCCGCAGAGCACAGATACGCAGTATTTT
clone size: NA; V gene: TRBV27; J gene: TRBJ1-6; D gene: TRBD1; CDR3 protein: CASSETGASVSPLHF; CDR3 DNA: TGTGCCAGCAGCGAGACAGGGGCTAGTGTTTCACCCCTCCACTTT
clone size: NA; V gene: TRBV7-3; J gene: TRBJ2-1; D gene: NA; CDR3 protein: CASSLRRGFHNEQFF; CDR3 DNA: TGTGCCAGCAGCTTGCGTAGGGGATTCCACAATGAGCAGTTCTTC
clone size: NA; V gene: TRBV5-6; J gene: TRBJ1-3; D gene: NA; CDR3 protein: CASGRQRFGNTIYF; CDR3 DNA: TGTGCCAGCGGACGACAGAGATTTGGAAACACCATATATTTT
clone size: once; V gene: TRBV5-1; J gene: TRBJ2-7; D gene: NA; CDR3 protein: CASSLASTGTYEQYF; CDR3 DNA: TGCGCCAGCAGCTTGGCCTCGACAGGAACCTACGAGCAGTACTTC
clone size: NA; V gene: TRBV28; J gene: TRBJ1-1; D gene: TRBD1; CDR3 protein: CASSYGDRIVNTEAFF; CDR3 DNA: TGTGCCAGCAGTTACGGGGACAGAATAGTTAACACTGAAGCTTTCTTT
clone size: once; V gene: TRBV9; J gene: TRBJ1-2; D gene: TRBD1; CDR3 protein: CASSEQGSYGYTF; CDR3 DNA: TGTGCCAGCAGCGAACAGGGGTCCTATGGCTACACCTTC
clone size: NA; V gene: TRBV19; J gene: TRBJ2-1; D gene: TRBD1; CDR3 protein: CASRKGQGPHNEQFF; CDR3 DNA: TGTGCCAGTAGGAAGGGACAGGGGCCCCACAATGAGCAGTTCTTC
clone size: NA; V gene: TRBV18; J gene: TRBJ2-7; D gene: TRBD1; CDR3 protein: CASSRAGTGGAGSYEQYF; CDR3 DNA: TGTGCCAGCTCACGCGCCGGGACAGGGGGCGCGGGGTCCTACGAGCAGTACTTC
clone size: NA; V gene: TRBV4-3; J gene: TRBJ2-1; D gene: TRBD2; CDR3 protein: CASSQGSSGIWVSYNEQFF; CDR3 DNA: TGCGCCAGCAGCCAAGGTTCTAGCGGGATTTGGGTTTCCTACAATGAGCAGTTCTTC
clone size: NA; V gene: TRBV28; J gene: TRBJ1-2; D gene: NA; CDR3 protein: CASSPTPGAGGYTF; CDR3 DNA: TGTGCCAGCAGCCCGACCCCCGGGGCGGGAGGGTACACCTTC
clone size: NA; V gene: TRBV28; J gene: TRBJ1-4; D gene: TRBD1; CDR3 protein: CASSGGAGGGTENEKLFF; CDR3 DNA: TGTGCCAGCAGTGGAGGGGCAGGGGGCGGGACTGAAAATGAAAAACTGTTTTTT
clone size: NA; V gene: TRBV7-9; J gene: TRBJ2-5; D gene: NA; CDR3 protein: CASSLGQDQETQYF; CDR3 DNA: TGTGCCAGCAGCTTAGGGCAGGACCAAGAGACCCAGTACTTC
clone size: NA; V gene: TRBV24-1; J gene: TRBJ1-5; D gene: TRBD1; CDR3 protein: CATGGNQPQHF; CDR3 DNA: TGTGCGACAGGGGGCAATCAGCCCCAGCATTTT
clone size: NA; V gene: TRBV4-3; J gene: TRBJ2-1; D gene: TRBD2; CDR3 protein: CASSQTSGAYNEQFF; CDR3 DNA: TGCGCCAGCAGCCAGACTAGCGGGGCCTACAATGAGCAGTTCTTC
clone size: NA; V gene: TRBV19; J gene: TRBJ1-1; D gene: NA; CDR3 protein: CASSILPNGGTEAFF; CDR3 DNA: TGTGCCAGTAGTATTTTGCCCAATGGAGGCACTGAAGCTTTCTTT
clone size: NA; V gene: TRBV7-9; J gene: TRBJ1-1; D gene: NA; CDR3 protein: CASSLVRVSGNTEAFF; CDR3 DNA: TGTGCCAGCAGCTTAGTGCGGGTTTCGGGGAACACTGAAGCTTTCTTT
clone size: NA; V gene: TRBV30; J gene: TRBJ1-5; D gene: NA; CDR3 protein: CAWSVRDSQPQHF; CDR3 DNA: TGTGCCTGGAGTGTACGGGATTCTCAGCCCCAGCATTTT
clone size: NA; V gene: TRBV5-4; J gene: TRBJ2-6; D gene: TRBD1; CDR3 protein: CASSRQGLGGANVLTF; CDR3 DNA: TGTGCCAGCAGCCGACAGGGTTTAGGTGGGGCCAACGTCCTGACTTTC
clone size: once; V gene: TRBV28; J gene: TRBJ1-2; D gene: NA; CDR3 protein: CASSHRRGGLRGYTF; CDR3 DNA: TGTGCCAGCAGTCACCGGCGGGGGGGGCTTCGTGGCTACACCTTC
clone size: NA; V gene: TRBV5-1; J gene: TRBJ2-3; D gene: TRBD2; CDR3 protein: CASSAGGRTDTQYF; CDR3 DNA: TGCGCCAGCAGTGCGGGAGGACGCACAGATACGCAGTATTTT
clone size: NA; V gene: TRBV4-3; J gene: TRBJ2-2; D gene: TRBD2; CDR3 protein: CASRHTWGGRATGELFF; CDR3 DNA: TGCGCCAGCAGACACACATGGGGCGGGAGGGCCACCGGGGAGCTGTTTTTT
clone size: NA; V gene: TRBV9; J gene: TRBJ1-1; D gene: NA; CDR3 protein: CASSVEGDGTEAFF; CDR3 DNA: TGTGCCAGCAGCGTAGAAGGAGATGGTACTGAAGCTTTCTTT
clone size: NA; V gene: TRBV2; J gene: TRBJ2-1; D gene: TRBD1; CDR3 protein: CASSDRGPRGYNEQFF; CDR3 DNA: TGTGCCAGCAGTGACAGGGGGCCGCGGGGTTACAATGAGCAGTTCTTC
clone size: NA; V gene: TRBV7-9; J gene: TRBJ1-5; D gene: TRBD1; CDR3 protein: CASSPGQGRSNQPQHF; CDR3 DNA: TGTGCCAGCAGCCCGGGACAGGGTAGGAGCAATCAGCCCCAGCATTTT
clone size: NA; V gene: TRBV19; J gene: TRBJ2-1; D gene: NA; CDR3 protein: CASSIGLFAYNEQFF; CDR3 DNA: TGTGCCAGTAGTATAGGACTATTCGCCTACAATGAGCAGTTCTTC
clone size: once; V gene: TRBV18; J gene: TRBJ2-7; D gene: TRBD1; CDR3 protein: CASSLNTGDVSYEQYF; CDR3 DNA: TGTGCCAGCTCACTAAATACAGGGGACGTCTCCTACGAGCAGTACTTC
clone size: NA; V gene: TRBV7-8; J gene: TRBJ1-3; D gene: NA; CDR3 protein: CASSPHVRTASGNTIYF; CDR3 DNA: TGTGCCAGCAGCCCTCATGTTAGGACAGCCTCTGGAAACACCATATATTTT
clone size: NA; V gene: TRBV7-9; J gene: TRBJ1-2; D gene: NA; CDR3 protein: CASSPGDYGYTF; CDR3 DNA: TGTGCCAGCAGCCCCGGAGACTATGGCTACACCTTC
clone size: NA; V gene: TRBV5-6; J gene: TRBJ1-5; D gene: TRBD1; CDR3 protein: CASSITGGSNQPQHF; CDR3 DNA: TGTGCCAGCAGCATCACAGGGGGTAGCAATCAGCCCCAGCATTTT
clone size: NA; V gene: TRBV9; J gene: TRBJ2-1; D gene: NA; CDR3 protein: CASSVGELEGVYEQFF; CDR3 DNA: TGTGCCAGCAGCGTGGGGGAGTTGGAGGGAGTGTATGAGCAGTTCTTC
clone size: few; V gene: TRBV19; J gene: TRBJ2-1; D gene: NA; CDR3 protein: CASSLNFNSNEQFF; CDR3 DNA: TGTGCCAGTAGTTTGAACTTTAACAGTAATGAGCAGTTCTTC
clone size: NA; V gene: TRBV19; J gene: TRBJ2-3; D gene: NA; CDR3 protein: CASSIVQGLRTDTQYF; CDR3 DNA: TGTGCCAGTAGTATAGTCCAGGGTTTACGCACAGATACGCAGTATTTT
clone size: once; V gene: TRBV7-9; J gene: TRBJ1-4; D gene: TRBD1; CDR3 protein: CVSSNPGQGDEKLFF; CDR3 DNA: TGTGTCAGCAGTAACCCGGGACAGGGGGACGAAAAACTGTTTTTT
clone size: NA; V gene: TRBV27; J gene: TRBJ2-2; D gene: TRBD2; CDR3 protein: CASSSRLAGVHGELFF; CDR3 DNA: TGTGCCAGCAGTTCTAGACTAGCGGGGGTTCACGGGGAGCTGTTTTTT
clone size: NA; V gene: TRBV6-6; J gene: TRBJ1-5; D gene: TRBD1; CDR3 protein: CASSPGTGALRPNQPQHF; CDR3 DNA: TGTGCCAGCAGTCCCGGGACAGGGGCCCTCCGGCCCAATCAGCCCCAGCATTTT
clone size: few; V gene: TRBV7-2; J gene: TRBJ1-1; D gene: TRBD1; CDR3 protein: CASSRQGAGAEAFF; CDR3 DNA: TGTGCCAGCAGCAGACAGGGGGCCGGGGCTGAAGCTTTCTTT
clone size: NA; V gene: TRBV5-1; J gene: TRBJ2-1; D gene: TRBD1; CDR3 protein: CASSPTTGGGFYNEQFF; CDR3 DNA: TGCGCCAGCAGCCCAACTACAGGGGGCGGCTTCTACAATGAGCAGTTCTTC
clone size: NA; V gene: TRBV5-6; J gene: TRBJ1-5; D gene: TRBD1; CDR3 protein: CASSLYRARTGGDQPQHF; CDR3 DNA: TGTGCCAGCAGCCTTTACAGGGCTAGGACAGGGGGCGATCAGCCCCAGCATTTT
clone size: NA; V gene: TRBV28; J gene: TRBJ1-6; D gene: NA; CDR3 protein: CASRTAGLPLHF; CDR3 DNA: TGTGCCAGCAGAACAGCAGGGTTACCCCTCCACTTT
clone size: NA; V gene: TRBV6-1; J gene: TRBJ2-7; D gene: NA; CDR3 protein: CASAGSSYEQYF; CDR3 DNA: TGTGCCAGTGCCGGGTCCTCCTACGAGCAGTACTTC
clone size: NA; V gene: TRBV28; J gene: TRBJ1-5; D gene: NA; CDR3 protein: CASSSGQQNQPQHF; CDR3 DNA: TGTGCCAGCAGTTCCGGACAGCAAAATCAGCCCCAGCATTTT
clone size: NA; V gene: TRBV19; J gene: TRBJ1-5; D gene: TRBD1; CDR3 protein: CASSLEGAQGQPQHF; CDR3 DNA: TGTGCCAGTAGTCTGGAGGGGGCCCAGGGTCAGCCCCAGCATTTT
clone size: NA; V gene: TRBV11-2; J gene: TRBJ2-1; D gene: NA; CDR3 protein: CASSLDRGAHNEQFF; CDR3 DNA: TGTGCCAGCAGCTTAGATCGGGGGGCCCACAATGAGCAGTTCTTC
clone size: NA; V gene: TRBV28; J gene: TRBJ2-1; D gene: TRBD2; CDR3 protein: CASRGLAGAYNEQFF; CDR3 DNA: TGTGCCAGCAGGGGCCTAGCGGGAGCCTACAATGAGCAGTTCTTC